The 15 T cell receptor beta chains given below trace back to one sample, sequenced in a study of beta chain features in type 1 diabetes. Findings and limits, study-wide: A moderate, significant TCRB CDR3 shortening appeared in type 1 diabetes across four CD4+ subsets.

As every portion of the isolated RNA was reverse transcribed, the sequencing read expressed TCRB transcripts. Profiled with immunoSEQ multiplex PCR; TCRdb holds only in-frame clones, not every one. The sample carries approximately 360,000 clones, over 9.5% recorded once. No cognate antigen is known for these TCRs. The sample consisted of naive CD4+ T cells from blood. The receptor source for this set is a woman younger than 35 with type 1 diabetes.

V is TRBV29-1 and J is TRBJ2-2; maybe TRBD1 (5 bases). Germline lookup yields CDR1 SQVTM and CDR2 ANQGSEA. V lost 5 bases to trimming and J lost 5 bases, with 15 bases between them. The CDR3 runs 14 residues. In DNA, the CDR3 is TGCAGCGTTCTAGGACACCAAAATACCGGGGAGCTGTTTTTT. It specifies CSVLGHQNTGELFF.

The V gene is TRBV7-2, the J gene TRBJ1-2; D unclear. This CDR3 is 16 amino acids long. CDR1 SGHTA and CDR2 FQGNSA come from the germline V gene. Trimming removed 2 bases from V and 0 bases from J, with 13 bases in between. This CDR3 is CASSLIGKPSNYGYTF. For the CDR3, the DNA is TGTGCCAGCAGCTTAATTGGCAAACCCTCTAACTATGGCTACACCTTC.

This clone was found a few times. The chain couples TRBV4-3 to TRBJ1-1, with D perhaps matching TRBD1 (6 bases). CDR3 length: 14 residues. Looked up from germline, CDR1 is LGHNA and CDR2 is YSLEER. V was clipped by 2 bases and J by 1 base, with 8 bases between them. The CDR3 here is CASSQTGWNTEAFF. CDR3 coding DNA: TGCGCCAGCAGCCAAACAGGGTGGAACACTGAAGCTTTCTTT.

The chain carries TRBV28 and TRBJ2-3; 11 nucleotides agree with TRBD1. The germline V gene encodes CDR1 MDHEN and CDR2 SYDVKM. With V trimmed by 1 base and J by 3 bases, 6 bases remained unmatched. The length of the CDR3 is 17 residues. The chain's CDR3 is CASSLSQGTGGTDTQYF. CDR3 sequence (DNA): TGTGCCAGCAGTTTATCACAGGGGACAGGGGGTACAGATACGCAGTATTTT. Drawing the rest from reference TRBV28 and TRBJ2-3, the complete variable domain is DVKVTQSSRYLVKRTGEKVFLECVQDMDHENMFWYRQDPGLGLRLIYFSYDVKMKEKGDIPEGYSVSREKKERFSLILESASTNQTSMYLCASSLSQGTGGTDTQYFGPGTRLTVL.

This CDR3 reads CASSVGLNSYNEQFF. The CDR3 region has the DNA TGTGCCAGCAGCGTGGGACTGAACTCCTACAATGAGCAGTTCTTC. V gene TRBV7-2 combines with J gene TRBJ2-1, with D possibly TRBD2 on 6 matching bases. CDR3 length: 15 residues. Germline loops: CDR1 SGHTA, CDR2 FQGNSA. Trimming removed 5 bases from V and 0 bases from J, with 11 bases in between.

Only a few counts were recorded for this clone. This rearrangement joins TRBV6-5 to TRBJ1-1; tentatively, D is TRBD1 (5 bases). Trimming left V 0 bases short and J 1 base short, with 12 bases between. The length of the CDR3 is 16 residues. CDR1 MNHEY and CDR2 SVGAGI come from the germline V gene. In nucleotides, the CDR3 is TGTGCCAGCAGTTACTCGATGGGGACTACGAACACTGAAGCTTTCTTT. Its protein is CASSYSMGTTNTEAFF.

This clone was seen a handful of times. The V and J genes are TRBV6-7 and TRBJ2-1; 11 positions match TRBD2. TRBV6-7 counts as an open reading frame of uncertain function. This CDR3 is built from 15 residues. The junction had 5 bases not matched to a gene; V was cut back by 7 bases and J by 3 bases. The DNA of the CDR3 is TGTGCCAGCACCATTGGGACTAGCGGCTACAATGAGCAGTTCTTC. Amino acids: CASTIGTSGYNEQFF.

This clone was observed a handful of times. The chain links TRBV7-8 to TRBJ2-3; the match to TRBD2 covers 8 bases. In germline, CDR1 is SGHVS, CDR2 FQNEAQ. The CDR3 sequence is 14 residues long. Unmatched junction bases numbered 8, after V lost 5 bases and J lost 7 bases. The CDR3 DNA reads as TGTGCCAGCAGCGAACGGCTAGCGGGTCATACGCAGTATTTT. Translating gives CASSERLAGHTQYF.

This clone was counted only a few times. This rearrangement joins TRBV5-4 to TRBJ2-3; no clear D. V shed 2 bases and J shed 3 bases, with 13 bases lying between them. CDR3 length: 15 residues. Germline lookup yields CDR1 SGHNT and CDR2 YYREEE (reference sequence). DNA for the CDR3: TGTGCCAGCAGCTTAAATCCATCCGAGACAGATACGCAGTATTTT. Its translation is CASSLNPSETDTQYF.

CDR3 DNA sequence: TGTGCCAGTAGTACGACAGCCAAAGAGACCCAGTACTTC. Translated: CASSTTAKETQYF. The rearrangement joins TRBV19 to TRBJ2-5, with a weak D call TRBD1 (5 bases). Germline V gene lookup returns CDR1 LNHDA and CDR2 SQIVND (reference sequence). V was clipped by 4 bases and J by 3 bases, with 9 bases between them. This CDR3 comprises 13 residues.

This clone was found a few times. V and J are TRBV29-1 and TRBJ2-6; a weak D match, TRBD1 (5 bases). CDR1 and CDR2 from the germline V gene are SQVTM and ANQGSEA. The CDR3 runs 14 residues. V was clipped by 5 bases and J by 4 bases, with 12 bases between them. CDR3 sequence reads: CSVPQGPGANVLTF. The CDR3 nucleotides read TGCAGCGTTCCTCAGGGTCCCGGGGCCAACGTCCTGACTTTC.

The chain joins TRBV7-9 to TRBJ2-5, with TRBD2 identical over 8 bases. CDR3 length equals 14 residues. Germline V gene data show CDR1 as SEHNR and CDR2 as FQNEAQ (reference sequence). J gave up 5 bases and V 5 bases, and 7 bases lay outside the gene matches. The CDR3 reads CASSPGLAGETQYF. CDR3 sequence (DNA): TGTGCCAGCAGCCCCGGACTAGCTGGGGAGACCCAGTACTTC.

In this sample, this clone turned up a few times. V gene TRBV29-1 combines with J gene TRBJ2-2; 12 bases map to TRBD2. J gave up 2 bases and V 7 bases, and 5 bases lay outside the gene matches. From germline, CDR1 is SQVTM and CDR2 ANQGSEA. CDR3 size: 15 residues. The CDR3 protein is CSAVGLAGNTGELFF. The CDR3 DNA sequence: TGCAGCGCTGTCGGACTAGCGGGAAACACCGGGGAGCTGTTTTTT.

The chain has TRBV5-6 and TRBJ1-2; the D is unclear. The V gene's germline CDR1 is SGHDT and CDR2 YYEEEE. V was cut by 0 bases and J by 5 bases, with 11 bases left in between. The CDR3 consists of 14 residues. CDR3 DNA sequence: TGTGCCAGCAGCTTGGGGTCCGGGTTTTATGGCTACACCTTC. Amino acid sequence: CASSLGSGFYGYTF.

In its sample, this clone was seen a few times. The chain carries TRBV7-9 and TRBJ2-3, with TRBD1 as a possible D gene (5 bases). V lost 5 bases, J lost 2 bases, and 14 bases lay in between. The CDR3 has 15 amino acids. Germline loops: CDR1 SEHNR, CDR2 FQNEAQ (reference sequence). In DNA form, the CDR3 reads TGTGCCAGCAGCCTCAGGGTTGAGGCCACAGATACGCAGTATTTT. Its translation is CASSLRVEATDTQYF.